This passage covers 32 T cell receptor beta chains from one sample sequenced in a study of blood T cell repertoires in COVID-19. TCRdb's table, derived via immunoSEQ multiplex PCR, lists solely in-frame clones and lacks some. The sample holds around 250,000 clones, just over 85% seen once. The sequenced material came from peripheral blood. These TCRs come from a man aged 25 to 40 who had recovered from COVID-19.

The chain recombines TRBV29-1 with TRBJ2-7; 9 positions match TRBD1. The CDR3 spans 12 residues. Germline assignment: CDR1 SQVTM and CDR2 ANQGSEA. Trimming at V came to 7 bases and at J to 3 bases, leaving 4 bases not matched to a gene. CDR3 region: CSAGQGLYEQYF. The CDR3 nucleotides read TGCAGCGCCGGACAGGGGCTCTACGAGCAGTACTTC.

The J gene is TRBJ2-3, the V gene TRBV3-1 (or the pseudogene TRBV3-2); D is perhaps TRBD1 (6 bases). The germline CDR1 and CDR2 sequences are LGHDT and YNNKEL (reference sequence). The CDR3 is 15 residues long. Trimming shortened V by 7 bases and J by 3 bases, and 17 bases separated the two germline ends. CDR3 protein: CASNYGRGSTDTQYF. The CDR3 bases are TGTGCCAGCAATTATGGCAGGGGAAGTACAGATACGCAGTATTTT.

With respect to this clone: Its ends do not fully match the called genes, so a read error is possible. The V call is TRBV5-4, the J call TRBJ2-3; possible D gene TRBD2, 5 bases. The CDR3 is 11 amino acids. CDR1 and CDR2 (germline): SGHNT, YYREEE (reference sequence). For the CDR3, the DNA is TGTGCCAGCAGACTGGGAGTCCTATCAACCTTT. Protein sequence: CASRLGVLSTF.

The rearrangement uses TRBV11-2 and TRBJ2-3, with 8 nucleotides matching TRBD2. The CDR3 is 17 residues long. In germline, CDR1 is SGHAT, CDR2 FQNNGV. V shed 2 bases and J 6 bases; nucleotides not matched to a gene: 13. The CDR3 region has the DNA TGTGCCAGCAGCTTATCCGGAAACGGGGGGGCCCTCGATACGCAGTATTTT. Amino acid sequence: CASSLSGNGGALDTQYF. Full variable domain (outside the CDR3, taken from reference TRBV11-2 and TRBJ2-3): EAGVAQSPRYKIIEKRQSVAFWCNPISGHATLYWYQQILGQGPKLLIQFQNNGVVDDSQLPKDRFSAERLKGVDSTLKIQPAKLEDSAVYLCASSLSGNGGALDTQYFGPGTRLTVL.

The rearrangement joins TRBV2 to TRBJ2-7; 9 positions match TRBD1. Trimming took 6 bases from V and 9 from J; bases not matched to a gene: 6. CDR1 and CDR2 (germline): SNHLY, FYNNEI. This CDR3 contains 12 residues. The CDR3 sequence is CASRGDRAGQYF. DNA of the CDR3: TGTGCCAGCAGGGGGGACAGGGCGGGGCAGTACTTC. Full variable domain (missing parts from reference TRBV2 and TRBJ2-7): EPEVTQTPSHQVTQMGQEVILRCVPISNHLYFYWYRQILGQKVEFLVSFYNNEISEKSEIFDDQFSVERPDGSNFTLKIRSTKLEDSAMYFCASRGDRAGQYFGPGTRLTVT.

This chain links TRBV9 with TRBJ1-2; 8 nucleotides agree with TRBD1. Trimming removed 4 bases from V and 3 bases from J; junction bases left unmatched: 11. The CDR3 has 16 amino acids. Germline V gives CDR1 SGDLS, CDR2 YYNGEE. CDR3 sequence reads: CASSTRTGPKDYGYTF. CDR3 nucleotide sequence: TGTGCCAGCAGCACCCGGACAGGGCCCAAGGACTATGGCTACACCTTC.

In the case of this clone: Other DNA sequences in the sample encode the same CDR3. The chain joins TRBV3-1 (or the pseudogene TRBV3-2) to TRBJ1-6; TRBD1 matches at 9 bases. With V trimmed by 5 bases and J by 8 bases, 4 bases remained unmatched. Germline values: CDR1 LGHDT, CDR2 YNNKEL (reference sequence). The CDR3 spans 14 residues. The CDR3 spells CASSLGQGHSPLHF. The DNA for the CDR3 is TGTGCCAGCAGCTTGGGACAGGGACATTCACCCCTCCACTTT.

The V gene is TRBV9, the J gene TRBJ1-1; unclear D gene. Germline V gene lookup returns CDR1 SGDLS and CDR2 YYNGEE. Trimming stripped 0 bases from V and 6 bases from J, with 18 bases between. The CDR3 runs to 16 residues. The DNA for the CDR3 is TGTGCCAGCAGCGTAGGGGCGCCAACTTTAAGACCTGAAGCTTTCTTT. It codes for CASSVGAPTLRPEAFF. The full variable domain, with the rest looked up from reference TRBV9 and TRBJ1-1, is DSGVTQTPKHLITATGQRVTLRCSPRSGDLSVYWYQQSLDQGLQFLIQYYNGEERAKGNILERFSAQQFPDLHSELNLSSLELGDSALYFCASSVGAPTLRPEAFFGQGTRLTVV.

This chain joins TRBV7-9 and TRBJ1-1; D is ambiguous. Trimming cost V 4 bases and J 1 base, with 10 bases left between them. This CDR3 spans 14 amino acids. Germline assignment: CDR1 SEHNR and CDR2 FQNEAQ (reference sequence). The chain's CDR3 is CASSSGVRNTEAFF. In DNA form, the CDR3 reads TGTGCCAGCAGCTCCGGTGTTAGGAACACTGAAGCTTTCTTT.

In nucleotides, the CDR3 is TGTGCCAGCAGTCCCCAGGGGCGGTTAGACGAGCAGTACTTC. It encodes CASSPQGRLDEQYF. The chain couples TRBV27 to TRBJ2-7; D may be TRBD1 (6 bases). The CDR3 length is 14 residues. Looked up from germline, CDR1 is MNHEY and CDR2 is SMNVEV (reference sequence). V was cut by 5 bases and J by 5 bases, with 16 bases left in between.

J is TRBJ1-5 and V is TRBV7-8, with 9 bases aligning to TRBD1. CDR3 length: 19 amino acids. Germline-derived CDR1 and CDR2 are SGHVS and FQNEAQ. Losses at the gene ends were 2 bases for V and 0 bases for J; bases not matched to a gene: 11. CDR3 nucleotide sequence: TGTGCCAGCAGCTTAAGTAGGACAGGGGCCCTATATAGCAATCAGCCCCAGCATTTT. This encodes CASSLSRTGALYSNQPQHF.

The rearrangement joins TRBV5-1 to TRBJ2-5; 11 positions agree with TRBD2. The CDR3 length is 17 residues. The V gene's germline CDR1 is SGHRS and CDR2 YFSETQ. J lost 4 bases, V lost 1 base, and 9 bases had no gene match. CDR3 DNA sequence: TGCGCCAGCAGCTTGAACAGTCTAGCGGGGGGACGAGAGACCCAGTACTTC. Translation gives CASSLNSLAGGRETQYF.

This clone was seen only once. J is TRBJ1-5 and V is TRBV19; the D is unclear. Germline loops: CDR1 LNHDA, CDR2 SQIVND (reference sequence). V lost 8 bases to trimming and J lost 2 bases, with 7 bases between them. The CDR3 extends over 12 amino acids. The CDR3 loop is CASPGGNQPQHF. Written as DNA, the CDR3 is TGTGCCAGTCCAGGCGGCAATCAGCCCCAGCATTTT.

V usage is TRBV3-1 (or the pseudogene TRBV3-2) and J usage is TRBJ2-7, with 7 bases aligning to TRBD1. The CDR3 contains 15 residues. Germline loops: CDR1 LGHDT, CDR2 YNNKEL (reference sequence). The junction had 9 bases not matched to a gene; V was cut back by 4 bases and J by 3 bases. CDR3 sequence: CASSPRQGLGYEQYF. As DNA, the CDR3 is TGTGCCAGCAGCCCAAGACAGGGTCTTGGCTACGAGCAGTACTTC.

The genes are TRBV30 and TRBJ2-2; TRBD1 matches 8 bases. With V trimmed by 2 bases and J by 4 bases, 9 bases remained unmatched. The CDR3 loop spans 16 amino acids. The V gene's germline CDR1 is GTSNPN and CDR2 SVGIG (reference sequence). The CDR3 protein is CAWSFVRTGSTGELFF. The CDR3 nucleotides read TGTGCCTGGAGTTTTGTGAGGACAGGGAGCACCGGGGAGCTGTTTTTT. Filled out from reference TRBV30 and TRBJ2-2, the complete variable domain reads SQTIHQWPATLVQPVGSPLSLECTVEGTSNPNLYWYRQAAGRGLQLLFYSVGIGQISSEVPQNLSASRPQDRQFILSSKKLLLSDSGFYLCAWSFVRTGSTGELFFGEGSRLTVL.

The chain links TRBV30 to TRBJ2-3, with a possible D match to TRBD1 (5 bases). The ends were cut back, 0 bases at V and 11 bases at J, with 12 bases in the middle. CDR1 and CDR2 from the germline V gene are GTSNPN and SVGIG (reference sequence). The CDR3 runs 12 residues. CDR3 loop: CAWSVEQVLQYF. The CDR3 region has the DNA TGTGCCTGGAGTGTAGAACAGGTCTTGCAGTATTTT.

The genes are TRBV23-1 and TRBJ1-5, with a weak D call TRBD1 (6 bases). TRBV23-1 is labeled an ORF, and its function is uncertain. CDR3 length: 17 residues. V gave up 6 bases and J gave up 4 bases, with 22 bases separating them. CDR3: CASRIKILQGLNQPQHF. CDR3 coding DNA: TGCGCCAGCAGAATAAAAATCTTACAGGGCTTAAATCAGCCCCAGCATTTT.

As DNA, the CDR3 is TGCGCCAGCGGGGGGACGGGCAACTATGGCTACACCTTC. Its translation: CASGGTGNYGYTF. The chain uses TRBV5-1 and TRBJ1-2, with D maybe TRBD1 (5 bases). CDR1 and CDR2 (germline): SGHRS, YFSETQ. V lost 7 bases and J 2 bases, leaving 12 bases between the germline ends. CDR3 length: 13 residues.

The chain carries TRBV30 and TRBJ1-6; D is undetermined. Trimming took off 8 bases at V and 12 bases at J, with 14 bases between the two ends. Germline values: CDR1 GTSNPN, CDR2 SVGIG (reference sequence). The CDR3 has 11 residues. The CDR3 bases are TGTGCCGGGCGACGGGGTGAACCCCTCCACTTT. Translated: CAGRRGEPLHF.

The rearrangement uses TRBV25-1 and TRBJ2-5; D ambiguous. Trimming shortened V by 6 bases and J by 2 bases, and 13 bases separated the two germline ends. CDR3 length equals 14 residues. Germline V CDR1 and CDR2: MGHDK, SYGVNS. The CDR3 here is CASSELYRQETQYF. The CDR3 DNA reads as TGTGCCAGCAGCGAACTGTACAGACAAGAGACCCAGTACTTC.

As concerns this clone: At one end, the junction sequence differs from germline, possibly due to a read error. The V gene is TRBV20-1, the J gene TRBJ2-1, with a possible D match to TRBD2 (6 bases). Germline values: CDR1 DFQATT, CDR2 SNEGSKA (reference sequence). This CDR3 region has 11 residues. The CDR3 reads CSAGVTRSAIF. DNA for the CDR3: TGCAGTGCAGGGGTGACTAGGTCGGCGATCTTC.

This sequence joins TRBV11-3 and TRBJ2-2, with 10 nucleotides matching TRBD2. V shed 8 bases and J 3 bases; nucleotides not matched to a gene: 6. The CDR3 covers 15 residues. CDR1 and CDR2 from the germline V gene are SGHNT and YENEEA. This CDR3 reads CASGPGLAYTGELFF. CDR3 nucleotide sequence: TGTGCCAGCGGGCCGGGACTAGCGTACACCGGGGAGCTGTTTTTT.

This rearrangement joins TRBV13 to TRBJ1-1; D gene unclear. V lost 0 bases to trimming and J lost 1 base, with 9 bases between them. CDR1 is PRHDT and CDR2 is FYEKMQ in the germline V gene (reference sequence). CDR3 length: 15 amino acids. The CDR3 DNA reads TGTGCCAGCAGCTTAGGCCTATTCCCGAACACTGAAGCTTTCTTT. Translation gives CASSLGLFPNTEAFF.

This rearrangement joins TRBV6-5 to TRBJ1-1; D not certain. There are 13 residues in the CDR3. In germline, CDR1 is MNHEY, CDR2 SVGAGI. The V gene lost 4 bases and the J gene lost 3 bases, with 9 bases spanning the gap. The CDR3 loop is CASSSGLDTEAFF. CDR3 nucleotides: TGTGCCAGCAGTTCAGGCCTGGACACTGAAGCTTTCTTT.

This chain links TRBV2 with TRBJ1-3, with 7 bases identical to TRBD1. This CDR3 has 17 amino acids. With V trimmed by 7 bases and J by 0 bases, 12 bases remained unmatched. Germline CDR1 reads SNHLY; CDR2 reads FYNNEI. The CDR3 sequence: CASTLRQGRSSGNTIYF. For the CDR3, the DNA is TGTGCCAGCACACTCAGACAGGGACGGAGCTCTGGAAACACCATATATTTT.

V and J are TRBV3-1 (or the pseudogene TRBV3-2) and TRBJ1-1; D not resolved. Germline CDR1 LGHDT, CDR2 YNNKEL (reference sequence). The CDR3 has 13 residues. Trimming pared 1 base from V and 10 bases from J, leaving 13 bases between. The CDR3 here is CASSQGVEGRAFF. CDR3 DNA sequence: TGTGCCAGCAGCCAAGGAGTTGAGGGAAGAGCTTTCTTT.

Here the CDR3 DNA reads TGTGCCAGCAGTTACTCGGGAGGCGATGGCTACACCTTC. Translation: CASSYSGGDGYTF. This rearrangement joins TRBV6-5 to TRBJ1-2; D is undetermined. CDR1 is MNHEY, CDR2 SVGAGI, per germline. This CDR3 is built from 13 residues. V was clipped by 0 bases and J by 6 bases, with 8 bases between them.

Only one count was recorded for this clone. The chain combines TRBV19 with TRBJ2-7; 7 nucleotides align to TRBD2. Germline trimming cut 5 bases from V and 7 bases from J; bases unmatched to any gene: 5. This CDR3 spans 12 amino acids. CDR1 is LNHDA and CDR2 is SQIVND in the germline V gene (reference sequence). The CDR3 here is CASSPGEGEQYF. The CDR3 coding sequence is TGTGCCAGTAGTCCGGGGGAGGGGGAGCAGTACTTC.

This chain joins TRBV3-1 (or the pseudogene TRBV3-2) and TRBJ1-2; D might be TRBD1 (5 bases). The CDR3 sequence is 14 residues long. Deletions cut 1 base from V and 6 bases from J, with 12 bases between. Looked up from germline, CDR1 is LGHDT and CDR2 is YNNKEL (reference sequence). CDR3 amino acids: CASSQVRTGHGYTF. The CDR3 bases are TGTGCCAGCAGCCAAGTAAGAACAGGTCATGGCTACACCTTC.

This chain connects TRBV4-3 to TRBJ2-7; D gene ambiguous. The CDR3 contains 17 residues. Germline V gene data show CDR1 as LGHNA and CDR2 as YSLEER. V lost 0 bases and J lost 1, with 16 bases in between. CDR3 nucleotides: TGCGCCAGCAGCCAAGATTCGTCTCCCAGGCTTTCCTACGAGCAGTACTTC. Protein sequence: CASSQDSSPRLSYEQYF.

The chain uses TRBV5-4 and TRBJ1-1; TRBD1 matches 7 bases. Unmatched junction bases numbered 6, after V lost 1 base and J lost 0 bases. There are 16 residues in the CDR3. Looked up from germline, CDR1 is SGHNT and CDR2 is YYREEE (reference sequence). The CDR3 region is CASSLPTGTVNTEAFF. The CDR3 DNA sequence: TGTGCCAGCAGCTTGCCTACCGGGACAGTGAACACTGAAGCTTTCTTT.

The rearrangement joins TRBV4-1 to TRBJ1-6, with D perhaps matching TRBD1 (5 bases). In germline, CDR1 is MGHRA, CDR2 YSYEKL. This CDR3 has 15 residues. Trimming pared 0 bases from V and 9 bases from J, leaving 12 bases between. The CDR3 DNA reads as TGCGCCAGCAGCCAAGAAGCGGGACCGAGTTCACCCCTCCACTTT. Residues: CASSQEAGPSSPLHF.